The following is a T cell receptor (beta chain) sequence with its context. This entry is derived from a study of T cell changes during pregnancy in multiple sclerosis. TCRdb keeps only in-frame clones here, not all; method: immunoSEQ multiplex PCR. The repertoire holds tens of thousands of clones, with about 90% as singletons. V lost 4 bases, J lost 10 bases, and 8 bases stayed unmatched. CDR1 and CDR2 (germline): SGHNT, YYREEE (reference sequence). The CDR3 loop spans 13 amino acids. The rearrangement joins TRBV5-4 to TRBJ2-1, with 7 nucleotides matching TRBD1. Sequenced material: CD4+ T cells from peripheral blood mononuclear cells, taken before pregnancy. This sequence originates from a female donor with multiple sclerosis, enrolled in a pregnancy study. The DNA of the CDR3 is TGTGCCAGCAGCCGGGACAGAAACGAAGAGCAGTTCTTC. Its translation is CASSRDRNEEQFF. Full variable domain (missing parts from reference TRBV5-4 and TRBJ2-1): ETGVTQSPTHLIKTRGQQVTLRCSSQSGHNTVSWYQQALGQGPQFIFQYYREEENGRGNFPPRFSGLQFPNYSSELNVNALELDDSALYLCASSRDRNEEQFFGPGTRLTVL.